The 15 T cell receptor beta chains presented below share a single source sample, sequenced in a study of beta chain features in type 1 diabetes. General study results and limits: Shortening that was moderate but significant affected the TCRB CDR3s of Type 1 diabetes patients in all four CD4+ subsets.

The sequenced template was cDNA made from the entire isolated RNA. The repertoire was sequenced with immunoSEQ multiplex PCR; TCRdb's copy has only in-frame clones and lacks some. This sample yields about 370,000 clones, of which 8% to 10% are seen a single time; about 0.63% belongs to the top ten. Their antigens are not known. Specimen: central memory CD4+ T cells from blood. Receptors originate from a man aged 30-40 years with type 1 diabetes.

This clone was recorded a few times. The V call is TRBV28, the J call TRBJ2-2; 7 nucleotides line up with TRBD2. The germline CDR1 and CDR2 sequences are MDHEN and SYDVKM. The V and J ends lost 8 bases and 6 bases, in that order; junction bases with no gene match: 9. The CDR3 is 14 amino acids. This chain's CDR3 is CASWEGGMAGELFF. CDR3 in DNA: TGTGCCAGCTGGGAGGGAGGGATGGCCGGGGAGCTGTTTTTT.

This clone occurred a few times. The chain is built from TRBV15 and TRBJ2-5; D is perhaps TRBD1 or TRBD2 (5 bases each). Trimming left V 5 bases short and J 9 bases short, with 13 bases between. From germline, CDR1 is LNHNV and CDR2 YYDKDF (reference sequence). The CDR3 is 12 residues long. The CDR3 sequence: CATSRRLGAQYF. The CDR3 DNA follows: TGTGCCACCAGCCGACGGTTGGGGGCCCAGTACTTC.

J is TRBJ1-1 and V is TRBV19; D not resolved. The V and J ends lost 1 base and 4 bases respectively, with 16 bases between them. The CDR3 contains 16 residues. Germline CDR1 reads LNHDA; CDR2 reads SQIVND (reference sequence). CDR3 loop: CASSIAQEGLRTEAFF. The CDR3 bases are TGTGCCAGTAGTATAGCCCAGGAAGGGCTTCGCACTGAAGCTTTCTTT.

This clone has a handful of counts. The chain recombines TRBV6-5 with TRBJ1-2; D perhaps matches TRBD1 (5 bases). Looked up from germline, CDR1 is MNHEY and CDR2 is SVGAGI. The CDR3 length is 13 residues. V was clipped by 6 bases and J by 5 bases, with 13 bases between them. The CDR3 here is CASRTQGMYGYTF. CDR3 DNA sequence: TGTGCCAGCAGGACTCAGGGAATGTATGGCTACACCTTC.

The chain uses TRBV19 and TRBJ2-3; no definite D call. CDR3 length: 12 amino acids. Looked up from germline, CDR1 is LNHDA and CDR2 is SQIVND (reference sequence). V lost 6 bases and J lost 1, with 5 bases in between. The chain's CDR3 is CASRVGTDTQYF. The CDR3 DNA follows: TGTGCCAGTAGGGTAGGCACAGATACGCAGTATTTT.

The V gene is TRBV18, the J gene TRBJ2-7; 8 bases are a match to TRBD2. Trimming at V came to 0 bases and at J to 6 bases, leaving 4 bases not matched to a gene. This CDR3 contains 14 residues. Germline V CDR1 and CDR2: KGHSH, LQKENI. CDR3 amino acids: CASSPPGLVGEQYF. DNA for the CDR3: TGTGCCAGCTCACCACCGGGACTAGTAGGCGAGCAGTACTTC.

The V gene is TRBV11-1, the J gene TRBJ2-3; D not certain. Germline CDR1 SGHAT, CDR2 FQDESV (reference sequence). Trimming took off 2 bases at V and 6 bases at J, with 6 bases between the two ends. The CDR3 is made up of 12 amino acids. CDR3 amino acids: CASSLSGDTQYF. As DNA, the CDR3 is TGTGCCAGCAGCTTATCTGGGGATACGCAGTATTTT.

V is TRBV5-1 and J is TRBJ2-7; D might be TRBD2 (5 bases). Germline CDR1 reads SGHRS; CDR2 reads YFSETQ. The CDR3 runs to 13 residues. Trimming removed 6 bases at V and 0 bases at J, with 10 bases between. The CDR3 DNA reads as TGCGCCAGCACTACGGGGAGCTCCTACGAGCAGTACTTC. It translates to CASTTGSSYEQYF. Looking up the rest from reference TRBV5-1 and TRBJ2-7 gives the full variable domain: KAGVTQTPRYLIKTRGQQVTLSCSPISGHRSVSWYQQTPGQGLQFLFEYFSETQRNKGNFPGRFSGRQFSNSRSEMNVSTLELGDSALYLCASTTGSSYEQYFGPGTRLTVT.

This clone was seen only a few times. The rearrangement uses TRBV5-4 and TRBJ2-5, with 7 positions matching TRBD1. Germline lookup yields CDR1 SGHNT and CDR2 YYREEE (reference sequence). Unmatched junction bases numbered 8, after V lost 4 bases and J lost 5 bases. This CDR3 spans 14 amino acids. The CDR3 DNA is TGTGCCAGCAGCCAACGACAGGGATCGGAGACCCAGTACTTC. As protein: CASSQRQGSETQYF.

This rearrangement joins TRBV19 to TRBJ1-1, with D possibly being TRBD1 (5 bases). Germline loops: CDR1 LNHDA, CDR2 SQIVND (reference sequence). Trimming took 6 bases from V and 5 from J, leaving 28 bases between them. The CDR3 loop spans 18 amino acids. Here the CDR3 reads CASRALRTTYSGATEAFF. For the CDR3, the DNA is TGTGCCAGTAGGGCCCTTAGGACAACGTACTCCGGGGCAACTGAAGCTTTCTTT.

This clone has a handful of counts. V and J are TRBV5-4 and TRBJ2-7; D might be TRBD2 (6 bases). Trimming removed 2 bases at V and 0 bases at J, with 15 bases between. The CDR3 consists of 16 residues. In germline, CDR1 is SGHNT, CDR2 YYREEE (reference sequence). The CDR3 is CASSFRSGTASYEQYF. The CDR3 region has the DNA TGTGCCAGCAGCTTCCGTTCTGGGACTGCCTCCTACGAGCAGTACTTC. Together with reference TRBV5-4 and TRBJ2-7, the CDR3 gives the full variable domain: ETGVTQSPTHLIKTRGQQVTLRCSSQSGHNTVSWYQQALGQGPQFIFQYYREEENGRGNFPPRFSGLQFPNYSSELNVNALELDDSALYLCASSFRSGTASYEQYFGPGTRLTVT.

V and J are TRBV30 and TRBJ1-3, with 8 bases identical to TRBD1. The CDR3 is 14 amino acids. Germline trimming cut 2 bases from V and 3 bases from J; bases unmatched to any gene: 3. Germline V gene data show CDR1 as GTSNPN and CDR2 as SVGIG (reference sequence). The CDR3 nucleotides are TGTGCCTGGAGTCGACAGGGGATTGGAAACACCATATATTTT. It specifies CAWSRQGIGNTIYF.

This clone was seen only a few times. The DNA for the CDR3 is TGTGCCAGCAGCCCAGGGGACAGGGTCTACGAGCAGTACTTC. Translating it yields CASSPGDRVYEQYF. The V and J genes are TRBV28 and TRBJ2-5; TRBD1 aligns across 9 bases. Gene TRBJ2-7 matches the end of the DNA better, so the J call may be wrong. The CDR3 extends over 14 amino acids. CDR1 and CDR2 (germline): MDHEN, SYDVKM.

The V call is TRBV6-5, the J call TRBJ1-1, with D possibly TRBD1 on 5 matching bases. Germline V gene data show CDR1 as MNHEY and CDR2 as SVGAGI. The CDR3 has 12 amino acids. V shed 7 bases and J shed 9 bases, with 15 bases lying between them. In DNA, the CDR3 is TGTGCCAGCACCAACCAGAAGGGGCAAGCTTTCTTT. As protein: CASTNQKGQAFF.

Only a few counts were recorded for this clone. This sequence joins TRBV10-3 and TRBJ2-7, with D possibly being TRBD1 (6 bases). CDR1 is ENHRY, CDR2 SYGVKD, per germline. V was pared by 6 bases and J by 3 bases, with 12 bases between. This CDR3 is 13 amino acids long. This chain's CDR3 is CAISEGEGYEQYF. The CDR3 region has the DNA TGTGCCATCAGCGAGGGGGAAGGCTACGAGCAGTACTTC.